One and the same sample provided the 20 T cell receptor beta chains below, sequenced in a study of early T cells in non-severe SARS-CoV-2 infection. TCRdb reanalysed the 5' RACE reads using MiXCR and keeps one entry per CDR3 protein. The sample lists tens of thousands of distinct CDR3 sequences, approximately 12% seen once, with approximately 1.1% in the top ten. Here the sequenced sample was whole blood, taken at baseline. These receptors all come from an adult who was a healthcare worker with PCR-confirmed SARS-CoV-2 infection or an uninfected control (not recorded which). The donor label of this sample is uncertain.

This clonotype turned up a few times. The rearrangement joins TRBV2 to TRBJ2-2; 13 positions agree with TRBD2. CDR1 and CDR2 (germline): SNHLY, FYNNEI. CDR3 length: 15 residues. The V segment lost 6 bases and the J segment 6 bases; nucleotides outside the gene matches: 4. CDR3 loop: CASRRLAGGAGELFF. The CDR3 DNA reads TGTGCCAGCAGGAGACTAGCGGGGGGTGCCGGGGAGCTGTTTTTT. Full variable domain (outside the CDR3, taken from reference TRBV2 and TRBJ2-2): EPEVTQTPSHQVTQMGQEVILRCVPISNHLYFYWYRQILGQKVEFLVSFYNNEISEKSEIFDDQFSVERPDGSNFTLKIRSTKLEDSAMYFCASRRLAGGAGELFFGEGSRLTVL.

This clonotype was recorded a few times. J is TRBJ2-7 and V is TRBV21-1; the table's D call, TRBD1, has no DNA check behind it. TRBV21-1 represents a pseudogene. The CDR3 runs to 15 residues. CDR3 sequence (DNA): TGTGCCAGCAGCAAAGAGTTTTACAGGGTGTACGAGCAGTACGTC. It translates to CASSKEFYRVYEQYV.

A few counts support this clonotype. The V and J genes are TRBV2 and TRBJ1-1, with D uncertain. The CDR3 runs 14 residues. Trimming pared 0 bases from V and 8 bases from J, leaving 13 bases between. Germline V CDR1 and CDR2: SNHLY, FYNNEI. The CDR3, as DNA: TGTGCCAGCAGTGAAGCTGAAAGGGCCGGGGAAGCTTTCTTT. Its protein is CASSEAERAGEAFF.

The rearrangement links TRBV14 to TRBJ2-3; TRBD1 aligns across 10 bases. The CDR3 extends over 16 amino acids. Germline V gene data show CDR1 as SGHDN and CDR2 as FVKESK. Trimming at V came to 1 base and at J to 3 bases, leaving 4 bases not matched to a gene. CDR3 residues: CASSQVPGQGTDTQYF. CDR3 coding DNA: TGTGCCAGCAGCCAAGTTCCGGGACAGGGGACAGATACGCAGTATTTT.

By share of the sample, this clonotype is medium-sized. The rearrangement uses TRBV30 and TRBJ1-1; D possibly corresponds to TRBD1 (5 bases). Germline CDR1 and CDR2: GTSNPN and SVGIG (reference sequence). This CDR3 comprises 14 residues. V lost 0 bases and J 4 bases, leaving 12 bases between the germline ends. The CDR3 nucleotides are TGTGCCTGGAGTGTAAATGTAGGGACCACTGAAGCTTTCTTT. Its translation: CAWSVNVGTTEAFF. Combining the CDR3 with reference TRBV30 and TRBJ1-1 gives the whole variable domain SQTIHQWPATLVQPVGSPLSLECTVEGTSNPNLYWYRQAAGRGLQLLFYSVGIGQISSEVPQNLSASRPQDRQFILSSKKLLLSDSGFYLCAWSVNVGTTEAFFGQGTRLTVV.

This clonotype was seen only a few times. V is TRBV5-4 and J is TRBJ2-5; a weak D match, TRBD2 (5 bases). Germline values: CDR1 SGHNT, CDR2 YYREEE (reference sequence). CDR3 length equals 14 residues. The ends were cut back, 1 base at V and 2 bases at J, with 9 bases in the middle. The CDR3 protein is CASSLTRTQETQYF. The CDR3 region has the DNA TGTGCCAGCAGCTTGACCCGGACTCAAGAGACCCAGTACTTC.

Ten or more counts support this clonotype. The genes are TRBV24-1 and TRBJ2-3; TRBD2 agrees at 8 bases. The CDR3 has 18 amino acids. Losses at the gene ends were 4 bases for V and 6 bases for J; bases not matched to a gene: 17. The germline CDR1 and CDR2 sequences are KGHDR and SFDVKD. CDR3 nucleotide sequence: TGTGCCACCAGTGAGATAGGGCGGGGGGATCTGATTGGTGATACGCAGTATTTT. Translating it yields CATSEIGRGDLIGDTQYF.

V and J are TRBV5-6 and TRBJ1-2; 7 bases agree with TRBD1. The V gene end was trimmed by 1 base and the J gene end by 3 bases; junction bases not matched to a gene: 6. CDR3 length: 15 amino acids. Germline assignment: CDR1 SGHDT and CDR2 YYEEEE. In DNA form, the CDR3 reads TGTGCCAGCAGCTTGTGGGGACAGTACGACTATGGCTACACCTTC. It codes for CASSLWGQYDYGYTF.

The gene calls are TRBV29-1 and TRBJ2-1; 9 bases agree with TRBD1. CDR1 and CDR2 from the germline V gene are SQVTM and ANQGSEA. V trimming: 5 bases; J trimming: 3 bases; junction bases outside the gene matches: 8. The CDR3 spans 15 residues. The CDR3 is CSVQMTGGIYNEQFF. CDR3 DNA: TGCAGCGTTCAAATGACAGGGGGTATCTACAATGAGCAGTTCTTC.

The chain recombines TRBV29-1 with TRBJ2-3, with a weak D call TRBD2 (5 bases). The CDR3 length is 12 residues. The germline V and J ends were trimmed by 6 bases and 2 bases, with 9 bases remaining between them. CDR1 SQVTM and CDR2 ANQGSEA come from the germline V gene. CDR3 residues: CSVQRITDTQYF. The CDR3 region has the DNA TGCAGCGTCCAGCGGATCACAGATACGCAGTATTTT.

The CDR3 DNA is TGCAGTGCTAGAGATCGGGGAGGCGGCCTAAATGAGCAGTTCTTC. It yields the protein CSARDRGGGLNEQFF. The chain uses TRBV20-1 and TRBJ2-1; D possibly corresponds to TRBD2 (6 bases). The germline CDR1 and CDR2 sequences are DFQATT and SNEGSKA (reference sequence). The ends were cut back, 0 bases at V and 7 bases at J, with 16 bases in the middle. CDR3 size: 15 residues.

This clonotype was seen more than once but under ten times. The chain has TRBV7-8 and TRBJ2-4, with D unclear. Germline V CDR1 and CDR2: SGHVS, FQNEAQ. The CDR3 extends over 14 amino acids. The ends were cut back, 1 base at V and 0 bases at J, with 4 bases in the middle. The CDR3 DNA reads TGTGCCAGCAGCTTAGGGCTAGCCAAAAACATTCAGTACTTC. Amino acid sequence: CASSLGLAKNIQYF.

The gene calls are TRBV15 and TRBJ2-4, with D unresolved. Germline CDR1 LNHNV, CDR2 YYDKDF (reference sequence). This CDR3 has 18 residues. The V and J ends lost 0 bases and 0 bases respectively, with 15 bases between them. In DNA form, the CDR3 reads TGTGCCACCAGCAGAGATCATTTGGCCAGTATAGCCAAAAACATTCAGTACTTC. Translated, it gives CATSRDHLASIAKNIQYF.

This clonotype showed up just a few times. This chain links TRBV12-3 or TRBV12-4 with TRBJ2-2, with D perhaps TRBD2 (6 bases). V lost 3 bases and J lost 3, with 14 bases in between. The CDR3 is 16 residues long. Written as DNA, the CDR3 is TGTGCCAGCAGTTTCCTTCCGGGAGCGGACACCGGGGAGCTGTTTTTT. It translates to CASSFLPGADTGELFF.

The chain joins TRBV12-3 or TRBV12-4 to TRBJ2-2; D remains unclear. The V end lost 5 bases, the J end lost 2 bases, and 12 bases lay between the germline ends. The CDR3 contains 15 residues. The CDR3 sequence: CASSKEKGNTGELFF. Written as DNA, the CDR3 is TGTGCCAGCAGTAAGGAGAAGGGTAACACCGGGGAGCTGTTTTTT.

This clonotype was observed many times. The V and J genes are TRBV3-1 and TRBJ1-3; D remains unclear. Germline V lookup: CDR1 LGHDT, CDR2 YNNKEL (reference sequence). V was pared by 3 bases and J by 0 bases, with 6 bases between. CDR3 length: 14 residues. CDR3 loop: CASSQGNSGNTIYF. For the CDR3, the DNA is TGTGCCAGCAGCCAGGGGAACTCTGGAAACACCATATATTTT.

This clonotype has just one count. The V gene is TRBV5-1, the J gene TRBJ2-3; TRBD2 might be the D (6 bases). The germline V gene has CDR1 SGHRS and CDR2 YFSETQ. The ends were cut back, 3 bases at V and 3 bases at J, with 20 bases in the middle. The CDR3 has 17 amino acids. The CDR3 bases are TGCGCCAGCAGCTCCCGGGACTTCTTAGGAGGAACAGATACGCAGTATTTT. Translation gives CASSSRDFLGGTDTQYF.

The CDR3 here is CSAKGQAATGELFF. As DNA, the CDR3 is TGCAGTGCAAAGGGACAGGCCGCTACCGGGGAGCTGTTTTTT. The chain employs TRBV20-1 and TRBJ2-2; the match to TRBD1 covers 8 bases. Losses at the gene ends were 6 bases for V and 5 bases for J; bases not matched to a gene: 8. Germline V CDR1 and CDR2: DFQATT, SNEGSKA (reference sequence). The CDR3 length is 14 residues.

The V gene is TRBV4-2, the J gene TRBJ2-1, with 7 bases fitting TRBD2. Germline CDR1 reads LGHNA; CDR2 reads YNFKEQ. The CDR3 has 13 amino acids. The trim removed 4 bases at V and 10 bases at J, leaving 7 bases unmatched. The CDR3 nucleotides read TGTGCCAGCAGCCTACGGACTAGTCGGGAGCAGTTCTTC. Translating it yields CASSLRTSREQFF.

This clonotype was seen ten or more times. This rearrangement joins TRBV29-1 to TRBJ1-1; D is unclear. V lost 5 bases and J 1 base, leaving 5 bases between the germline ends. The CDR3 has 11 amino acids. Per the germline V gene, CDR1 is SQVTM and CDR2 is ANQGSEA. CDR3: CSVNENTEAFF. CDR3 bases: TGCAGCGTTAATGAGAACACTGAAGCTTTCTTT.